Presented here are 29 T cell receptor beta chains from one specimen sequenced in a study of T-cell memory formation after mild COVID-19. One entry per CDR3 protein results from TCRdb running MiXCR on the 5' RACE reads. The table shows some 190,000 distinct CDR3 sequences, with about a sixth occurring only once. The sequenced sample consisted of PBMCs or a T cell subset sorted from them (not recorded which). Every receptor here comes from an adult woman who had mild COVID-19 (a few samples of this study predate the infection). Cell type and time point are not known.

The sample holds a few counts of this clonotype. The chain carries TRBV6-4 and TRBJ2-1, with 10 bases aligning to TRBD2. Germline V lookup: CDR1 MRHNA, CDR2 SNTAGT. Losses at the gene ends were 6 bases for V and 4 bases for J; bases not matched to a gene: 6. CDR3 length: 15 amino acids. The DNA of the CDR3 is TGTGCCAGCAGCGTAGCGGGGGGCACGTACAATGAGCAGTTCTTC. Its translation is CASSVAGGTYNEQFF.

V gene TRBV29-1 combines with J gene TRBJ2-7; a possible D gene is TRBD1 (5 bases). CDR1 and CDR2 from the germline V gene are SQVTM and ANQGSEA. The CDR3 sequence is 13 residues long. Trimming stripped 4 bases from V and 4 bases from J, with 14 bases between. In DNA, the CDR3 is TGCAGCGTTGTATCCAGGGCCACGTACGAGCAGTACTTC. Its translation is CSVVSRATYEQYF.

This clonotype came up many times. This sequence joins TRBV12-3 or TRBV12-4 and TRBJ2-7; 8 nucleotides align to TRBD2. V lost 8 bases, J lost 0 bases, and 6 bases stayed unmatched. This CDR3 is 14 amino acids long. The DNA of the CDR3 is TGTGCCAGCTCGGGGGGGCAGTACTCCTACGAGCAGTACTTC. It is translated as CASSGGQYSYEQYF.

This clonotype was seen only a few times. The chain links TRBV7-6 to TRBJ2-1, with 10 nucleotides matching TRBD2. CDR3 length equals 16 residues. Germline CDR1 reads SGHVS; CDR2 reads FNYEAQ. V trimming: 5 bases; J trimming: 1 base; junction bases outside the gene matches: 5. For the CDR3, the DNA is TGTGCCAGCAGCACGCAAGCGGGGGGGTCCTACAATGAGCAGTTCTTC. It encodes CASSTQAGGSYNEQFF.

V usage is TRBV29-1 and J usage is TRBJ2-7; D is perhaps TRBD1 or TRBD2 (5 bases each). The CDR3 is 15 residues long. Looked up from germline, CDR1 is SQVTM and CDR2 is ANQGSEA. V lost 6 bases and J lost 5, with 23 bases in between. DNA for the CDR3: TGCAGCGTCCGATTCCGGGACCCCTTGGTCCACGAGCAGTACTTC. This sequence encodes CSVRFRDPLVHEQYF.

The chain has TRBV12-3 or TRBV12-4 and TRBJ2-7; TRBD1 is a possible D gene (5 bases). This CDR3 contains 13 residues. V lost 3 bases to trimming and J lost 3 bases, with 9 bases between them. The chain's CDR3 is CASSFRQNYEQYF. The CDR3 bases are TGTGCCAGCAGTTTCAGACAGAACTACGAGCAGTACTTC.

The chain has TRBV20-1 and TRBJ1-3, with D tentatively TRBD1 (5 bases). The CDR3 runs to 14 residues. Trimming shortened V by 3 bases and J by 0 bases, and 9 bases separated the two germline ends. CDR1 DFQATT and CDR2 SNEGSKA come from the germline V gene (reference sequence). CDR3 DNA: TGCAGTGCTAGGGGGGTCGTCTCTGGAAACACCATATATTTT. Protein: CSARGVVSGNTIYF.

The chain has TRBV7-2 and TRBJ2-3, with unresolved D. Trimming shortened V by 2 bases and J by 1 base, and 7 bases separated the two germline ends. This CDR3 has 14 amino acids. The germline V gene has CDR1 SGHTA and CDR2 FQGNSA. This CDR3 is CASSLILGTDTQYF. Here the CDR3 DNA reads TGTGCCAGCAGCTTAATTCTGGGCACAGATACGCAGTATTTT.

This chain links TRBV11-3 with TRBJ2-3; no definite D call. CDR3 size: 12 residues. Trimming stripped 4 bases from V and 4 bases from J, with 6 bases between. Germline V CDR1 and CDR2: SGHNT, YENEEA. The CDR3 loop is CASSSISDTQYF. The CDR3 coding sequence is TGTGCCAGCAGCTCTATCTCAGATACGCAGTATTTT.

Ten or more counts support this clonotype. The rearrangement uses TRBV24-1 and TRBJ2-7, with D possibly matching TRBD2 (5 bases). The germline V and J ends were trimmed by 2 bases and 3 bases, with 10 bases remaining between them. The CDR3 is 14 residues long. Germline V CDR1 and CDR2: KGHDR, SFDVKD. CDR3 bases: TGTGCCACCAGTGATTCTTCCGGGAACTACGAGCAGTACTTC. Translating gives CATSDSSGNYEQYF.

The CDR3 sequence is CASSLVQGNQPQHF. As DNA, the CDR3 is TGTGCCAGCAGTTTAGTACAGGGTAATCAGCCCCAGCATTTT. The chain recombines TRBV12-3 or TRBV12-4 with TRBJ1-5; D possibly corresponds to TRBD1 (6 bases). V gave up 1 base and J gave up 4 bases, with 8 bases separating them. The CDR3 spans 14 residues.

This clonotype has a handful of counts. J is TRBJ1-6 and V is TRBV15; 12 bases line up with TRBD1. There are 15 residues in the CDR3. Losses at the gene ends were 1 base for V and 8 bases for J; bases not matched to a gene: 0. Germline CDR1 reads LNHNV; CDR2 reads YYDKDF (reference sequence). CDR3 sequence reads: CATSRGDRGHSPLHF. The CDR3 DNA is TGTGCCACCAGCAGAGGGGACAGGGGGCATTCACCCCTCCACTTT. Full variable domain (missing parts from reference TRBV15 and TRBJ1-6): DAMVIQNPRYQVTQFGKPVTLSCSQTLNHNVMYWYQQKSSQAPKLLFHYYDKDFNNEADTPDNFQSRRPNTSFCFLDIRSPGLGDTAMYLCATSRGDRGHSPLHFGNGTRLTVT.

The chain carries TRBV5-5 and TRBJ1-6; no clear D gene. The CDR3 is 12 amino acids. Germline V gene sequence: CDR1 SGHKS, CDR2 YYEKEE (reference sequence). V dropped 4 bases and J dropped 7 bases, with 6 bases sitting between them. The CDR3 is CASSGRNSPLHF. The CDR3 DNA reads TGTGCCAGCAGCGGGAGGAATTCACCCCTCCACTTT.

The V call is TRBV12-3 or TRBV12-4, the J call TRBJ1-4; TRBD1 matches at 7 bases. The V gene end was trimmed by 7 bases and the J gene end by 5 bases; junction bases not matched to a gene: 4. There are 13 residues in the CDR3. DNA for the CDR3: TGTGCCAGCACTGCAGGGGGGAATGAAAAACTGTTTTTT. This sequence encodes CASTAGGNEKLFF.

The CDR3 coding sequence is TGTGCCAGCAGCTTGTTGGGGACCGGGGAGCTGTTTTTT. Amino acids: CASSLLGTGELFF. This chain uses TRBV7-9 with TRBJ2-2; D not certain. Germline CDR1 SEHNR, CDR2 FQNEAQ (reference sequence). V gave up 3 bases and J gave up 5 bases, with 7 bases separating them. The CDR3 covers 13 residues. The full variable domain, rest sourced from reference TRBV7-9 and TRBJ2-2, is DTGVSQNPRHKITKRGQNVTFRCDPISEHNRLYWYRQTLGQGPEFLTYFQNEAQLEKSRLLSDRFSAERPKGSFSTLEIQRTEQGDSAMYLCASSLLGTGELFFGEGSRLTVL.

The chain recombines TRBV4-1 with TRBJ2-1, with D possibly TRBD2 on 7 matching bases. CDR3 length: 17 residues. The V gene's germline CDR1 is MGHRA and CDR2 YSYEKL. V lost 1 base and J 3 bases, leaving 16 bases between the germline ends. CDR3 region: CASSQGPQGRGYNEQFF. Here the CDR3 DNA reads TGCGCCAGCAGCCAAGGCCCCCAGGGGAGGGGCTACAATGAGCAGTTCTTC.

This clonotype was seen only a few times. V gene TRBV6-6 combines with J gene TRBJ2-4; 7 positions agree with TRBD2. CDR3 length: 16 amino acids. The trim removed 1 base at V and 0 bases at J, leaving 3 bases unmatched. Germline-derived CDR1 and CDR2 are MNHNY and SVGAGI (reference sequence). The CDR3 region is CASSYWGGLAKNIQYF. The CDR3 coding sequence is TGTGCCAGCAGTTACTGGGGGGGACTAGCCAAAAACATTCAGTACTTC.

The J gene is TRBJ2-1, the V gene TRBV4-1; unclear D gene. Deletions cut 4 bases from V and 0 bases from J, with 10 bases between. Germline V lookup: CDR1 MGHRA, CDR2 YSYEKL. The CDR3 runs to 15 residues. CDR3 sequence (DNA): TGCGCCAGCAGCCCTACTACGAGCTCCTACAATGAGCAGTTCTTC. This codes for CASSPTTSSYNEQFF.

The chain is built from TRBV29-1 and TRBJ2-1, with D perhaps matching TRBD1 or TRBD2 (5 bases each). Germline CDR1 and CDR2: SQVTM and ANQGSEA. The CDR3 totals 11 residues. Trimming stripped 7 bases from V and 5 bases from J, with 9 bases between. The CDR3 region is CSARDHNEQFF. CDR3 nucleotides: TGCAGCGCCCGGGACCACAATGAGCAGTTCTTC.

This clonotype came up a few times. Lacking the conserved final phenylalanine or tryptophan, this CDR3 likely reflects a read error. The DNA is omitted, as the CDR3 cannot be located on it reliably, and the CDR3 follows TCRdb's listing. The chain recombines TRBV7-2 with TRBJ2-3; the DNA was not used to check the table's D call, TRBD2. Germline V gives CDR1 SGHTA, CDR2 FQGNSA. The CDR3 comprises 13 residues, both ends counted. CDR3 residues: CASSSNSGSPPVH.

This clonotype was picked up a small number of times. This chain connects TRBV6-5 to TRBJ2-3; D not certain. CDR3 size: 15 residues. In germline, CDR1 is MNHEY, CDR2 SVGAGI. V was trimmed by 0 bases and J by 2 bases, leaving 9 bases between them. CDR3: CASSYSTADTDTQYF. CDR3 coding DNA: TGTGCCAGCAGTTACTCGACGGCGGACACAGATACGCAGTATTTT.

This clonotype was seen more than once but under ten times. The gene calls are TRBV4-2 and TRBJ2-7; 9 bases are shared with TRBD2. CDR1 is LGHNA, CDR2 YNFKEQ, per germline. There are 17 residues in the CDR3. V was clipped by 4 bases and J by 2 bases; unmatched bases: 12. CDR3 coding DNA: TGTGCCAGCAGCCGCGGGGGGGGGGTAGCCCGCCCCTACGAGCAGTACTTC. Protein sequence: CASSRGGGVARPYEQYF.

The table lists this clonotype with a few counts. The V call is TRBV5-6, the J call TRBJ1-2, with TRBD1 matching 10 bases. Germline trimming cut 4 bases from V and 4 bases from J; bases unmatched to any gene: 7. Germline assignment: CDR1 SGHDT and CDR2 YYEEEE. This CDR3 region has 15 residues. The CDR3 sequence is CASSIDRGLRYGYTF. The CDR3 DNA sequence: TGTGCCAGCAGCATCGACAGGGGGCTCCGCTATGGCTACACCTTC.

This clonotype occurred a few times. The chain has TRBV5-1 and TRBJ1-5; tentative D call: TRBD1 (6 bases). This CDR3 is 13 amino acids long. The V and J ends lost 4 bases and 6 bases respectively, with 11 bases between them. Germline CDR1 reads SGHRS; CDR2 reads YFSETQ. CDR3 in amino acids: CASSVGGSQPQHF. CDR3 DNA: TGCGCCAGCAGCGTAGGGGGGAGTCAGCCCCAGCATTTT.

This clonotype occurred a few times. The chain carries TRBV10-3 and TRBJ2-2; the D gene is possibly TRBD2 (5 bases). CDR3 length equals 15 residues. Trimming removed 0 bases from V and 6 bases from J, with 11 bases in between. CDR1 ENHRY and CDR2 SYGVKD come from the germline V gene. CDR3 region: CAISESTPGSGELFF. DNA of the CDR3: TGTGCCATCAGTGAGTCGACTCCGGGATCCGGGGAGCTGTTTTTT.

This clonotype turned up a few times. The chain recombines TRBV6-4 with TRBJ2-3; 10 bases are a match to TRBD2. The CDR3 runs to 19 residues. Germline CDR1 is MRHNA and CDR2 is SNTAGT. With V trimmed by 2 bases and J by 0 bases, 11 bases remained unmatched. CDR3 in amino acids: CASSDPTSGPDVSTDTQYF. The CDR3 DNA is TGTGCCAGCAGTGACCCGACTAGCGGGCCCGACGTCAGCACAGATACGCAGTATTTT.

This clonotype was counted at least ten times. The chain couples TRBV7-8 to TRBJ2-3, with TRBD2 identical over 14 bases. CDR3 size: 16 residues. Germline trimming cut 5 bases from V and 4 bases from J; bases unmatched to any gene: 5. CDR1 and CDR2 from the germline V gene are SGHVS and FQNEAQ. CDR3: CASSLRLAGGSDTQYF. Written as DNA, the CDR3 is TGTGCCAGCAGCCTCAGACTAGCGGGGGGGTCAGATACGCAGTATTTT.

The J gene is TRBJ2-7, the V gene TRBV25-1; D possibly corresponds to TRBD2 (6 bases). The CDR3 extends over 17 amino acids. The V gene lost 0 bases and the J gene lost 0 bases, with 15 bases spanning the gap. Germline values: CDR1 MGHDK, CDR2 SYGVNS. Here the CDR3 reads CASSEYRGTGSSYEQYF. In nucleotides, the CDR3 is TGTGCCAGCAGTGAATATCGGGGGACGGGGAGCTCCTACGAGCAGTACTTC.

This clonotype was detected only once. The chain couples TRBV2 to TRBJ2-4; D possibly corresponds to TRBD2 (5 bases). The germline V and J ends were trimmed by 10 bases and 0 bases, with 7 bases remaining between them. The CDR3 contains 12 residues. Germline CDR1 SNHLY, CDR2 FYNNEI. Here the CDR3 reads CATGIAKNIQYF. The CDR3, as DNA: TGTGCCACCGGGATAGCCAAAAACATTCAGTACTTC.